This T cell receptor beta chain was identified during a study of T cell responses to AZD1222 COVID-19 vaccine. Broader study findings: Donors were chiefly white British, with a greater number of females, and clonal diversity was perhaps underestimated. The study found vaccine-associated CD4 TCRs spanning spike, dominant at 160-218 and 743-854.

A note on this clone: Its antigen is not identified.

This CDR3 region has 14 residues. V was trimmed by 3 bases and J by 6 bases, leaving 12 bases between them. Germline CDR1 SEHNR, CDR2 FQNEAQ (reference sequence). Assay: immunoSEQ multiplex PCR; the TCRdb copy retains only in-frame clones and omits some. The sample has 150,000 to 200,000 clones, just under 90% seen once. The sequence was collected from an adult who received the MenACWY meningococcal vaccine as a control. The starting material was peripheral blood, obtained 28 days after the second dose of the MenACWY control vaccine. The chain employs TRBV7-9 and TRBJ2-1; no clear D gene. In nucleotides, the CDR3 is TGTGCCAGCAGCTTCCCGAAGACTGTCAATGAGCAGTTCTTC. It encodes CASSFPKTVNEQFF.